This TCR beta chain was observed in a study of identifying expanded T cells in peripheral blood. Whole-study results and caveats: Clone count variance between roughly 2-week samples rose with total template count.

Clones were read by immunoSEQ multiplex PCR, and TCRdb kept only the in-frame ones, dropping some. The sample records roughly 96,000 clones, over 75% being singletons. As regards this clone: Its antigen remains unidentified.

Germline V gene sequence: CDR1 KGHSH, CDR2 LQKENI. Deletions cut 3 bases from V and 4 bases from J, with 16 bases between. The CDR3 covers 16 residues. Sequenced input: blood. The TCR sequence derives from a person aged 18 to 70 in good health. The gene calls are TRBV18 and TRBJ1-5; tentative D call: TRBD1 (5 bases). This CDR3 reads CASSPTGTYSNQPQHF. CDR3 DNA: TGTGCCAGCTCACCTACCGGGACGTACTCTAATCAGCCCCAGCATTTT.